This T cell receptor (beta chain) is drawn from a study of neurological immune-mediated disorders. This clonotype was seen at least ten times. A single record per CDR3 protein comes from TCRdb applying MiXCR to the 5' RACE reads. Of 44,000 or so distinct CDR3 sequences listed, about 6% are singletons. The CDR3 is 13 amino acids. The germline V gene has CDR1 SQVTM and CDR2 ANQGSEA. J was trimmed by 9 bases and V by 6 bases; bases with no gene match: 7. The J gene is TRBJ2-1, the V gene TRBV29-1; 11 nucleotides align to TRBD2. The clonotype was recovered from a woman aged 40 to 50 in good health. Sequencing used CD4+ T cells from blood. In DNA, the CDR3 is TGCAGCGTGATAGCGGGAGGGTTGGTTGAGCAGTTCTTC. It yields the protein CSVIAGGLVEQFF.